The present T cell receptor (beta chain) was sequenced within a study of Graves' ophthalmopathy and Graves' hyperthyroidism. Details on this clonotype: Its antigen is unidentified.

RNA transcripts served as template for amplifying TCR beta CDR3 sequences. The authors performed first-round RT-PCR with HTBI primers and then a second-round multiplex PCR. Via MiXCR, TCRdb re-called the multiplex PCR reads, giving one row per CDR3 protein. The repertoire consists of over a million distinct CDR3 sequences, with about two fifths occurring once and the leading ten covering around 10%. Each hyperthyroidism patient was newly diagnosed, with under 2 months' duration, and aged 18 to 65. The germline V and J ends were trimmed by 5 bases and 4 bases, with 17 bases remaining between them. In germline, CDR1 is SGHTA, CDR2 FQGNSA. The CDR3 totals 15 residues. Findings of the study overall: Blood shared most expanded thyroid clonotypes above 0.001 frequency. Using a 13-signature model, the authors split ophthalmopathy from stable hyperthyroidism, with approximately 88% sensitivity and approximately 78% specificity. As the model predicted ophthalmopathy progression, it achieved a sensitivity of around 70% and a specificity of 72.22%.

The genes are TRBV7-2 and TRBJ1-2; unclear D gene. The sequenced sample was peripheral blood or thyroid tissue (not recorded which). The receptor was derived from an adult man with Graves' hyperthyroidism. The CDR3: CASSPRVGRIYGYTF. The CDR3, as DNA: TGTGCCAGCAGCCCCAGAGTTGGGCGGATCTATGGCTACACCTTC.